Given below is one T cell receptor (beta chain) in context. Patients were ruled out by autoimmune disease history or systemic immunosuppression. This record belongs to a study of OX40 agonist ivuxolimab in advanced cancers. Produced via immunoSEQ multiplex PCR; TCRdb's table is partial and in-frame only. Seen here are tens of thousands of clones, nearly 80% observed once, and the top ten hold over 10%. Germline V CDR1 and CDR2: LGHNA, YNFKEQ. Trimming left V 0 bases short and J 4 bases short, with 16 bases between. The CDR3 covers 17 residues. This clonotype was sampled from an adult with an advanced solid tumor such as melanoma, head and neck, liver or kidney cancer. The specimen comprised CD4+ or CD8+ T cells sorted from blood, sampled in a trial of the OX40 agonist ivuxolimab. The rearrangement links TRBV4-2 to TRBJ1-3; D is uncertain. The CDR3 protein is CASSQEFFLSGGNTIYF. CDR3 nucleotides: TGTGCCAGCAGCCAAGAGTTTTTTCTCTCGGGGGGAAACACCATATATTTT.